These 26 T cell receptor beta chains share one sample of origin, sequenced in a study of cytomegalovirus exposure and HLA in healthy donors. Researchers ran the PCR with 60 Vbeta and 13 Jbeta primers. The table came from immunoSEQ multiplex PCR; TCRdb's copy has only in-frame clones and leaves some out. The table records tens of thousands of clones, 70% to 75% of them present only once. The sample comprised PBMCs. Receptor source: a man between 60 and 75 years old in good health and CMV-seronegative.

This clone was observed a handful of times. This chain links TRBV14 with TRBJ2-7; 8 bases line up with TRBD2. This CDR3 is built from 16 residues. With V trimmed by 3 bases and J by 3 bases, 10 bases remained unmatched. Germline assignment: CDR1 SGHDN and CDR2 FVKESK. The CDR3 DNA sequence: TGTGCCAGCAGCCATGGGGGACTAGTCGGGTACTACGAGCAGTACTTC. This translates into CASSHGGLVGYYEQYF. The entire variable domain, with the rest obtained from reference TRBV14 and TRBJ2-7, is as follows: EAGVTQFPSHSVIEKGQTVTLRCDPISGHDNLYWYRRVMGKEIKFLLHFVKESKQDESGMPNNRFLAERTGGTYSTLKVQPAELEDSGVYFCASSHGGLVGYYEQYFGPGTRLTVT.

The CDR3 region has the DNA TGTGCCAGCAGCTTAGGCAGGGACTTTACCTATAATTCACCCCTCCACTTT. Translated, it gives CASSLGRDFTYNSPLHF. The V and J genes are TRBV13 and TRBJ1-6, with D perhaps matching TRBD1 (5 bases). There are 17 residues in the CDR3. V gave up 0 bases and J gave up 2 bases, with 11 bases separating them. The germline V gene encodes CDR1 PRHDT and CDR2 FYEKMQ (reference sequence).

This clone is a singleton in its sample. The chain carries TRBV5-4 and TRBJ1-1; 8 bases fit TRBD1. The CDR3 loop spans 16 amino acids. Trimming took 5 bases from V and 0 from J; bases not matched to a gene: 9. CDR1 is SGHNT, CDR2 YYREEE, per germline (reference sequence). The CDR3 DNA reads as TGTGCCAGCAGGGATGGGGACAGGAGGATGAACACTGAAGCTTTCTTT. This sequence encodes CASRDGDRRMNTEAFF.

In this sample, this clone is medium-sized. The rearrangement joins TRBV5-1 to TRBJ2-7; D is perhaps TRBD1 (6 bases). CDR3 length: 15 amino acids. Trimming took off 0 bases at V and 5 bases at J, with 15 bases between the two ends. The V gene's germline CDR1 is SGHRS and CDR2 YFSETQ. DNA for the CDR3: TGCGCCAGCAGCTTGGCAGAACAGGGCTTTGACGAGCAGTACTTC. Translating it yields CASSLAEQGFDEQYF.

The chain is built from TRBV5-4 and TRBJ1-2, with 9 bases matching TRBD1. There are 15 residues in the CDR3. The germline V gene has CDR1 SGHNT and CDR2 YYREEE (reference sequence). V was pared by 1 base and J by 5 bases, with 6 bases of the junction left unmatched. CDR3 region: CASSLMDRGFYGYTF. CDR3 bases: TGTGCCAGCAGCTTGATGGACAGGGGATTTTATGGCTACACCTTC. Variable domain in full (rest from reference TRBV5-4 and TRBJ1-2): ETGVTQSPTHLIKTRGQQVTLRCSSQSGHNTVSWYQQALGQGPQFIFQYYREEENGRGNFPPRFSGLQFPNYSSELNVNALELDDSALYLCASSLMDRGFYGYTFGSGTRLTVV.

V gene TRBV18 combines with J gene TRBJ2-1; 8 nucleotides match TRBD2. The J segment lost 5 bases and the V segment lost 6 bases, leaving 3 bases of the junction unmatched. From germline, CDR1 is KGHSH and CDR2 LQKENI. The CDR3 sequence is 13 residues long. CDR3 nucleotide sequence: TGTGCCAGCTCCCCGGGACTAGACAATGAGCAGTTCTTC. This encodes CASSPGLDNEQFF.

The chain carries TRBV11-2 and TRBJ2-2; 10 nucleotides match TRBD2. V was pared by 5 bases and J by 5 bases, with 14 bases of the junction left unmatched. Germline V lookup: CDR1 SGHAT, CDR2 FQNNGV. The CDR3 consists of 18 residues. CDR3 nucleotide sequence: TGTGCCAGCAGCCCAGGCCCACTAGCGGGACTTGGGACCGGGGAGCTGTTTTTT. Its protein product is CASSPGPLAGLGTGELFF.

This sequence joins TRBV29-1 and TRBJ1-4, with D maybe TRBD1 (5 bases). The length of the CDR3 is 12 residues. V shed 7 bases and J shed 7 bases, with 13 bases lying between them. Germline-derived CDR1 and CDR2 are SQVTM and ANQGSEA. CDR3 sequence reads: CSGGRGGEKLFF. CDR3 DNA sequence: TGCAGCGGTGGTAGGGGAGGTGAAAAACTGTTTTTT.

V usage is TRBV6-6 and J usage is TRBJ2-3, with 7 bases lining up with TRBD1. The germline V gene has CDR1 MNHNY and CDR2 SVGAGI (reference sequence). The CDR3 totals 12 residues. The V and J ends lost 5 bases and 6 bases, in that order; junction bases with no gene match: 2. The CDR3 DNA is TGTGCCAGCAGTGACAGGGAGGATACGCAGTATTTT. The encoded protein is CASSDREDTQYF.

The chain recombines TRBV11-1 with TRBJ2-3; 9 bases line up with TRBD2. Germline CDR1 and CDR2: SGHAT and FQDESV (reference sequence). The CDR3 runs to 16 residues. V gave up 4 bases and J gave up 5 bases; unmatched junction bases: 10. This CDR3 reads CASSSKRGGAGDTQYF. In DNA, the CDR3 is TGTGCCAGCAGCTCTAAACGCGGGGGGGCGGGAGATACGCAGTATTTT. Combining the CDR3 with reference TRBV11-1 and TRBJ2-3 gives the whole variable domain EAEVAQSPRYKITEKSQAVAFWCDPISGHATLYWYRQILGQGPELLVQFQDESVVDDSQLPKDRFSAERLKGVDSTLKIQPAELGDSAMYLCASSSKRGGAGDTQYFGPGTRLTVL.

The V gene is TRBV10-3, the J gene TRBJ1-6; TRBD1 is a possible D gene (6 bases). Trimming pared 3 bases from V and 7 bases from J, leaving 13 bases between. The CDR3 extends over 15 amino acids. CDR1 and CDR2 (germline): ENHRY, SYGVKD. The CDR3 region is CAISDGGTPNSPLHF. CDR3 nucleotide sequence: TGTGCCATCAGTGACGGGGGGACACCAAATTCACCCCTCCACTTT.

The chain combines TRBV5-1 with TRBJ1-1; TRBD1 agrees at 7 bases. V gave up 0 bases and J gave up 10 bases; unmatched junction bases: 18. This CDR3 region has 17 residues. Germline CDR1 SGHRS, CDR2 YFSETQ. The CDR3 region has the DNA TGCGCCAGCAGCTTGGATCAGGGGGATGATCCGGAACCGGGAGCTTTCTTT. It is translated as CASSLDQGDDPEPGAFF. The entire variable domain, with the rest obtained from reference TRBV5-1 and TRBJ1-1, is as follows: KAGVTQTPRYLIKTRGQQVTLSCSPISGHRSVSWYQQTPGQGLQFLFEYFSETQRNKGNFPGRFSGRQFSNSRSEMNVSTLELGDSALYLCASSLDQGDDPEPGAFFGQGTRLTVV.

The CDR3 protein is CSVWTGGGQPQHF. CDR3 nucleotide sequence: TGCAGCGTATGGACAGGGGGGGGTCAGCCCCAGCATTTT. The V call is TRBV29-1, the J call TRBJ1-5; 10 nucleotides agree with TRBD1. CDR3 length equals 13 residues. J lost 6 bases, V lost 6 bases, and 5 bases had no gene match. CDR1 is SQVTM and CDR2 is ANQGSEA in the germline V gene.

The chain has TRBV4-2 and TRBJ1-6; 8 bases align to TRBD1. CDR3 length: 18 amino acids. V lost 1 base, J lost 7 bases, and 12 bases stayed unmatched. Germline loops: CDR1 LGHNA, CDR2 YNFKEQ. CDR3 sequence: CASSQGRSQGQVNSPLHF. The CDR3 region has the DNA TGTGCCAGCAGCCAAGGCCGGTCCCAGGGACAGGTGAATTCACCCCTCCACTTT.

This clone came up once. The V gene is TRBV6-1, the J gene TRBJ1-2, with 8 bases matching TRBD1. J was trimmed by 2 bases and V by 7 bases; bases with no gene match: 6. This CDR3 has 14 amino acids. Germline-derived CDR1 and CDR2 are MNHNS and SASEGT. The CDR3 bases are TGTGCCAGCACCGGGGACAGGCAGAACTATGGCTACACCTTC. Protein sequence: CASTGDRQNYGYTF.

The rearrangement joins TRBV2 to TRBJ1-2, with unresolved D. V was shortened by 7 bases and J by 1 base, with 16 bases between the two germline ends. The CDR3 has 15 residues. Per the germline V gene, CDR1 is SNHLY and CDR2 is FYNNEI. For the CDR3, the DNA is TGTGCCAGCATTGACGACATAGTCGGTAACTATGGCTACACCTTC. Encoded protein: CASIDDIVGNYGYTF.

The chain uses TRBV30 and TRBJ2-7; D may be TRBD1 (6 bases). The CDR3 extends over 16 amino acids. Germline assignment: CDR1 GTSNPN and CDR2 SVGIG (reference sequence). The V and J ends lost 4 bases and 0 bases respectively, with 19 bases between them. As DNA, the CDR3 is TGTGCCTGGACCCCTGGGACACTCGTTAGCTCCTACGAGCAGTACTTC. Translation: CAWTPGTLVSSYEQYF.

The gene calls are TRBV7-9 and TRBJ2-7; TRBD1 matches at 7 bases. The J segment lost 3 bases and the V segment lost 7 bases, leaving 9 bases of the junction unmatched. This CDR3 is 14 amino acids long. CDR1 and CDR2 from the germline V gene are SEHNR and FQNEAQ (reference sequence). The DNA for the CDR3 is TGTGCCAGCAACCCCTTCGGACAGGTCTACGAGCAGTACTTC. Translation gives CASNPFGQVYEQYF.

The table lists this clone with a count of one. The V gene is TRBV4-1, the J gene TRBJ2-3; 7 nucleotides agree with TRBD2. J gave up 0 bases and V 8 bases, and 5 bases lay outside the gene matches. The germline V gene encodes CDR1 MGHRA and CDR2 YSYEKL. The CDR3 sequence is 14 residues long. CDR3 amino acids: CASEEGGSTDTQYF. CDR3 nucleotides: TGCGCCAGCGAAGAGGGAGGGAGCACAGATACGCAGTATTTT.

On this clone itself: The sample has other DNA sequences that encode this CDR3 too. The chain links TRBV9 to TRBJ2-7; 7 bases match TRBD1. The CDR3 has 13 amino acids. J gave up 3 bases and V 4 bases, and 4 bases lay outside the gene matches. CDR1 SGDLS and CDR2 YYNGEE come from the germline V gene. As DNA, the CDR3 is TGTGCCAGCAGCCCGGGACAGAGCTACGAGCAGTACTTC. Translation: CASSPGQSYEQYF.

The DNA for the CDR3 is TGTGCCGCCCGACAGGGCCTCGGGACCGGGGAGCTGTTTTTT. This translates into CAARQGLGTGELFF. This chain connects TRBV15 to TRBJ2-2; 7 positions match TRBD1. The germline V gene encodes CDR1 LNHNV and CDR2 YYDKDF (reference sequence). The CDR3 length is 14 residues. V was pared by 11 bases and J by 5 bases, with 11 bases of the junction left unmatched.

The chain employs TRBV14 and TRBJ2-3; D is possibly TRBD2 (6 bases). This CDR3 has 16 amino acids. Trimming took off 4 bases at V and 3 bases at J, with 17 bases between the two ends. Germline-derived CDR1 and CDR2 are SGHDN and FVKESK. The CDR3 sequence: CASSPPLMGGTDTQYF. In DNA form, the CDR3 reads TGTGCCAGCAGCCCCCCGTTGATGGGGGGTACAGATACGCAGTATTTT. Based on the CDR3 plus reference TRBV14 and TRBJ2-3, the full variable domain is EAGVTQFPSHSVIEKGQTVTLRCDPISGHDNLYWYRRVMGKEIKFLLHFVKESKQDESGMPNNRFLAERTGGTYSTLKVQPAELEDSGVYFCASSPPLMGGTDTQYFGPGTRLTVL.

The chain uses TRBV15 and TRBJ2-1, with TRBD2 matching over 10 bases. The ends lost 1 base at V and 9 bases at J; junction bases unmatched: 6. Germline V gene data show CDR1 as LNHNV and CDR2 as YYDKDF (reference sequence). CDR3 length: 15 residues. This CDR3 is CATSRGTSGKLEQFF. The CDR3 DNA reads as TGTGCCACCAGCAGAGGGACTAGCGGAAAACTTGAGCAGTTCTTC.

DNA of the CDR3: TGTGCCAGCAGTTACTCCCCCCTCTACGAGCAGTACTTC. It translates to CASSYSPLYEQYF. The V gene is TRBV6-6, the J gene TRBJ2-7; no definite D call. The germline V gene encodes CDR1 MNHNY and CDR2 SVGAGI (reference sequence). The V gene lost 0 bases and the J gene lost 3 bases, with 6 bases spanning the gap. The CDR3 length is 13 residues.

This clone was seen a few times. The chain carries TRBV11-2 and TRBJ2-1; perhaps TRBD2 as D (5 bases). Germline V gene sequence: CDR1 SGHAT, CDR2 FQNNGV. The CDR3 totals 12 residues. Trimming took 8 bases from V and 6 from J, leaving 11 bases between them. In DNA, the CDR3 is TGTGCCAGCCGGTGGGCGGGCAATGAGCAGTTCTTC. Its protein is CASRWAGNEQFF.

The V and J genes are TRBV2 and TRBJ1-6; D not certain. Trimming cost V 4 bases and J 8 bases, with 9 bases left between them. This CDR3 has 13 amino acids. Germline V lookup: CDR1 SNHLY, CDR2 FYNNEI. CDR3 in DNA: TGTGCCAGCAGTGGGGAGTCGCATTCACCCCTCCACTTT. Translating gives CASSGESHSPLHF.